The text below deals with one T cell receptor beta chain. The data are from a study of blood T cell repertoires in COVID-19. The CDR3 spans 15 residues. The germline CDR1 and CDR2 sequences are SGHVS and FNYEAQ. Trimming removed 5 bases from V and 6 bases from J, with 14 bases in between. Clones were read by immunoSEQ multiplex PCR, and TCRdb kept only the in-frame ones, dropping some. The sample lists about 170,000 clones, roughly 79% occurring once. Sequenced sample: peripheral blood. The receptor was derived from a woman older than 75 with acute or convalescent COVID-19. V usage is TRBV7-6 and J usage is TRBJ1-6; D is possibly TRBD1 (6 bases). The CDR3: CASSAGVRLNSPLHF. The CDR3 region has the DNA TGTGCCAGCAGCGCAGGGGTCAGGCTTAATTCACCCCTCCACTTT.